This is a list of T cell receptor beta chains from one sample in a study of cytomegalovirus exposure and HLA in healthy donors. Profiled with immunoSEQ multiplex PCR; TCRdb holds only in-frame clones, not every one. The sample has 150,000 to 200,000 clones; roughly 80% are singletons. The sequenced material came from PBMCs. Receptors were obtained from a female donor in good health and CMV-seronegative. The CDR3 runs from the conserved cysteine through the conserved F or W. The order of the fields is J gene, clone size, D gene, V gene, CDR3 DNA, CDR3 protein. D genes are given only for firm matches. Not all rows give a size; the values are once, few, many and, for expanded clones, a class.

j_call: TRBJ1-4
clone_size: -
d_call: -
v_call: TRBV28
cdr3_nt: TGTGCCAGCAGTTTTTCTAACAGTGCAACTAATGAAAAACTGTTTTTT
cdr3_aa: CASSFSNSATNEKLFF

j_call: TRBJ1-1
clone_size: -
d_call: -
v_call: TRBV7-8
cdr3_nt: TGTGCCAGCAGCTCCCCAGGGGCCTCGAACACTGAAGCTTTCTTT
cdr3_aa: CASSSPGASNTEAFF

j_call: TRBJ1-2
clone_size: -
d_call: TRBD1
v_call: TRBV7-6
cdr3_nt: TGTGCCAGCAGCTTGACAGGGGATGGCTACACCTTC
cdr3_aa: CASSLTGDGYTF

j_call: TRBJ1-1
clone_size: few
d_call: TRBD1
v_call: TRBV5-1
cdr3_nt: TGCGCCAGCAGACAGGGGGCGAACACTGAAGCTTTCTTT
cdr3_aa: CASRQGANTEAFF

j_call: TRBJ2-1
clone_size: -
d_call: -
v_call: TRBV5-5
cdr3_nt: TGTGCCAGCAGCTTGCAGCCCGTGCTAGTTGAGCAGTTCTTC
cdr3_aa: CASSLQPVLVEQFF

j_call: TRBJ2-3
clone_size: once
d_call: -
v_call: TRBV28
cdr3_nt: TGTGCCAGCAGTTTAGCGGGGAGCACAGATACGCAGTATTTT
cdr3_aa: CASSLAGSTDTQYF

j_call: TRBJ1-5
clone_size: -
d_call: -
v_call: TRBV6-5
cdr3_nt: TGTGCCAGCGCACTTATCGGTGATCGCAATCAGCCCCAGCATTTT
cdr3_aa: CASALIGDRNQPQHF

j_call: TRBJ1-4
clone_size: -
d_call: TRBD1
v_call: TRBV5-1
cdr3_nt: TGCGCCAGCAGCCCGGTAGGACAGGGAAGGAATGAAAAACTGTTTTTT
cdr3_aa: CASSPVGQGRNEKLFF

j_call: TRBJ1-2
clone_size: -
d_call: -
v_call: TRBV28
cdr3_nt: TGTGCCAGCAGTTTAGCAGGACCAGGGCACTATGGCTACACCTTC
cdr3_aa: CASSLAGPGHYGYTF

j_call: TRBJ2-1
clone_size: -
d_call: TRBD1
v_call: TRBV7-2
cdr3_nt: TGTGCCAGCAGCTTAGCCGGGACAGACACCTACAATGAGCAGTTCTTC
cdr3_aa: CASSLAGTDTYNEQFF

j_call: TRBJ1-1
clone_size: few
d_call: TRBD1
v_call: TRBV7-3
cdr3_nt: TGTGCCAGCAGCCCCATGGGACAGGGAGGGAGTTTTGAAGCTTTCTTT
cdr3_aa: CASSPMGQGGSFEAFF

j_call: TRBJ2-1
clone_size: -
d_call: TRBD2
v_call: TRBV18
cdr3_nt: TGTGCCAGCTCCCCCGGACTAGCGGGAGGGCAAAGTGAGCAGTTCTTC
cdr3_aa: CASSPGLAGGQSEQFF

j_call: TRBJ1-5
clone_size: -
d_call: TRBD1
v_call: TRBV5-1
cdr3_nt: TGCGCCAGCAGCGACGAGGGGGCGCCGGGTCAGCCCCAGCATTTT
cdr3_aa: CASSDEGAPGQPQHF

j_call: TRBJ1-3
clone_size: -
d_call: -
v_call: TRBV28
cdr3_nt: TGTGCCAGCAGTTTATTCTCCCCTGGAAACACCATATATTTT
cdr3_aa: CASSLFSPGNTIYF

j_call: TRBJ2-7
clone_size: few
d_call: TRBD1
v_call: TRBV10-3
cdr3_nt: TGTGCCATCAGCAAAGACAGGGGCGGCTCGGACGAGCAGTACTTC
cdr3_aa: CAISKDRGGSDEQYF

j_call: TRBJ1-6
clone_size: -
d_call: -
v_call: TRBV14
cdr3_nt: TGTGCCAGCAGCCAAACAGGGCTCTATAATTCACCCCTCCACTTT
cdr3_aa: CASSQTGLYNSPLHF

j_call: TRBJ2-1
clone_size: -
d_call: TRBD2
v_call: TRBV4-3
cdr3_nt: TGCGCCAGCAGCAAAGGAACTAGCGGGGGGGCCAATGAGCAGTTCTTC
cdr3_aa: CASSKGTSGGANEQFF

j_call: TRBJ2-1
clone_size: -
d_call: TRBD1
v_call: TRBV7-6
cdr3_nt: TGTGCCAGCAGCTTCGGGACAGGGGGTACCAATGAGCAGTTCTTC
cdr3_aa: CASSFGTGGTNEQFF

j_call: TRBJ1-2
clone_size: -
d_call: -
v_call: TRBV5-8
cdr3_nt: TGTGCCAGCAGCTTGTTTGTTATCTCGGGCTACACCTTC
cdr3_aa: CASSLFVISGYTF

j_call: TRBJ1-6
clone_size: -
d_call: -
v_call: TRBV19
cdr3_nt: TGTGCCAGTAGTTTGGGGGCTATGAGCTCCTATAATTCACCCCTCCACTTT
cdr3_aa: CASSLGAMSSYNSPLHF

j_call: TRBJ2-3
clone_size: -
d_call: -
v_call: TRBV19
cdr3_nt: TGTGCCAGTAGTATAATGAAGGGGGATACGCAGTATTTT
cdr3_aa: CASSIMKGDTQYF

j_call: TRBJ2-7
clone_size: once
d_call: -
v_call: TRBV6-6
cdr3_nt: TGTGCCAGCAGTTCCACTACCTACGAGCAGTACTTC
cdr3_aa: CASSSTTYEQYF

j_call: TRBJ2-6
clone_size: -
d_call: TRBD1
v_call: TRBV28
cdr3_nt: TGTGCCAGCAGCCCCCGGACAGGACAGGGGGCTATGGGGGCCAACGTCCTGACTTTC
cdr3_aa: CASSPRTGQGAMGANVLTF

j_call: TRBJ2-3
clone_size: -
d_call: TRBD2
v_call: TRBV27
cdr3_nt: TGTGCCAGCAGTCCCAGCCAAGCGGGGATCACGCTAACTAGCACAGATACGCAGTATTTT
cdr3_aa: CASSPSQAGITLTSTDTQYF

j_call: TRBJ2-2
clone_size: -
d_call: -
v_call: TRBV5-4
cdr3_nt: TGTGCCAGCAGCTTCGTAGTCGGGGAGCTGTTTTTT
cdr3_aa: CASSFVVGELFF

j_call: TRBJ2-7
clone_size: few
d_call: TRBD1
v_call: TRBV7-8
cdr3_nt: TGTGCCAGCAGCTTAGGGACAGGGGGTTTATCATCCTACGAGCAGTACTTC
cdr3_aa: CASSLGTGGLSSYEQYF

j_call: TRBJ2-7
clone_size: -
d_call: -
v_call: TRBV4-1
cdr3_nt: TGCGCCAGCAGCCAAGATAGGCAGGCTTCCTACGAGCAGTACTTC
cdr3_aa: CASSQDRQASYEQYF

j_call: TRBJ2-2
clone_size: -
d_call: TRBD2
v_call: TRBV28
cdr3_nt: TGTGCCAGCAGTCTCAAGAGGACTAGCGGGAACACCGGGGAGCTGTTTTTT
cdr3_aa: CASSLKRTSGNTGELFF

j_call: TRBJ1-1
clone_size: once
d_call: -
v_call: TRBV4-1
cdr3_nt: TGCGCCAGCAGCCAAGGATTAGTTAACACTGAAGCTTTCTTT
cdr3_aa: CASSQGLVNTEAFF

j_call: TRBJ1-6
clone_size: few
d_call: TRBD1
v_call: TRBV5-1
cdr3_nt: TGCGCCAGCAGCTTGGGACAGGGGGCCACACCCCTCCACTTT
cdr3_aa: CASSLGQGATPLHF

j_call: TRBJ1-2
clone_size: -
d_call: -
v_call: TRBV5-5
cdr3_nt: TGTGCCAGCAGCTTGGAACGCAGGTTGGAAAGTGGCTACACCTTC
cdr3_aa: CASSLERRLESGYTF

j_call: TRBJ2-1
clone_size: once
d_call: -
v_call: TRBV7-3
cdr3_nt: TGTGCCAGCAGCTTAACAACAGGGTTAGGCAATGAGCAGTTCTTC
cdr3_aa: CASSLTTGLGNEQFF

j_call: TRBJ2-1
clone_size: -
d_call: -
v_call: TRBV2
cdr3_nt: TGTGCCAGCATAGGGCAGGGGTCTGGATTTGAGCAGTTCTTC
cdr3_aa: CASIGQGSGFEQFF

j_call: TRBJ1-1
clone_size: few
d_call: -
v_call: TRBV30
cdr3_nt: TGTGCCTGGAGTGTAGAGAGGTCCGCTTTCTTT
cdr3_aa: CAWSVERSAFF

j_call: TRBJ1-6
clone_size: once
d_call: -
v_call: TRBV7-6
cdr3_nt: TGTGCCAGCAGCTCCGGTAGCTCCTATAATTCACCCCTCCACTTT
cdr3_aa: CASSSGSSYNSPLHF

j_call: TRBJ2-7
clone_size: -
d_call: -
v_call: TRBV29-1
cdr3_nt: TGCAGCGTTGAATTTGAAGAACAGGGAGTCTCCTACGAGCAGTACTTC
cdr3_aa: CSVEFEEQGVSYEQYF

j_call: TRBJ1-4
clone_size: -
d_call: TRBD1
v_call: TRBV28
cdr3_nt: TGTGCCAGCATGGGGGGACAGGGACTTGAAAAACTGTTTTTT
cdr3_aa: CASMGGQGLEKLFF